The 12 T cell receptor beta chains below come from one sample, sequenced in a study of blood T cells in healthy people across ages. Then a second PCR, running about 6 to 11 cycles, was carried out with a sample-barcoded 5' primer and a J-beta primer mix. Using its own MiXCR run on the 5' RACE reads, TCRdb lists one record per CDR3 protein. The table lists roughly 640,000 distinct CDR3 sequences, approximately 30% of them singletons, with more than 15% in the top ten. The source material was blood. Receptors were obtained from a woman older than 75 in good health.

This clonotype was observed at least ten times. V gene TRBV20-1 combines with J gene TRBJ1-6, with TRBD1 matching 10 bases. Germline V lookup: CDR1 DFQATT, CDR2 SNEGSKA (reference sequence). Trimming at V came to 1 base and at J to 0 bases, leaving 6 bases not matched to a gene. The CDR3 totals 18 residues. CDR3 coding DNA: TGCAGTGCTAGAGTTGGGACAGGGGCGAGCTCCTATAATTCACCCCTCCACTTT. This sequence encodes CSARVGTGASSYNSPLHF.

This clonotype was observed at least ten times. This chain uses TRBV24-1 with TRBJ2-1, with no clear D. Germline V gene sequence: CDR1 KGHDR, CDR2 SFDVKD. V lost 6 bases and J lost 7, with 9 bases in between. This CDR3 spans 12 amino acids. The CDR3 loop is CATSSYGNEQFF. CDR3 DNA: TGTGCCACCAGTAGTTATGGGAATGAGCAGTTCTTC.

This clonotype was counted many times. This chain uses TRBV24-1 with TRBJ2-3; D unclear. Germline CDR1 KGHDR, CDR2 SFDVKD. V dropped 0 bases and J dropped 1 base, with 10 bases sitting between them. This CDR3 contains 16 residues. DNA of the CDR3: TGTGCCACCAGTGATTTGAAGTTCGCCGGCACAGATACGCAGTATTTT. Encoded protein: CATSDLKFAGTDTQYF.

This clonotype was detected a few times. CDR3 in DNA: TGTGCCAGCAGTGATCAGCCACAGGGGAGCAATCAGCCCCAGCATTTT. Translation gives CASSDQPQGSNQPQHF. The genes are TRBV6-1 and TRBJ1-5; 7 nucleotides agree with TRBD1. The CDR3 runs 16 residues. CDR1 is MNHNS, CDR2 SASEGT, per germline. V shed 3 bases, J shed 1 base, and the junction held 6 bases outside the gene matches.

This clonotype occurred a few times. The chain uses TRBV25-1 and TRBJ1-2; 9 positions agree with TRBD1. CDR1 and CDR2 from the germline V gene are MGHDK and SYGVNS. This CDR3 comprises 16 residues. V lost 1 base, J lost 6 bases, and 9 bases stayed unmatched. The CDR3 DNA sequence: TGTGCCAGCAGTGAATTTGGACAGGGGAGGTGGAATGGCTACACCTTC. Translated: CASSEFGQGRWNGYTF.

A word on this clonotype: One end of the junction is discordant with germline, which a read error may explain. The chain uses TRBV12-3 or TRBV12-4 and TRBJ2-3; 7 bases match TRBD2. The CDR3 runs to 16 residues. The CDR3 nucleotides are TGTGCCAGCAGGCCTTGGGGGGGAACAAGAGCAGATGCGCAGTATTTT. It encodes CASRPWGGTRADAQYF.

The chain couples TRBV15 to TRBJ2-7; a weak D match, TRBD2 (5 bases). CDR1 is LNHNV, CDR2 YYDKDF, per germline (reference sequence). Trimming cost V 0 bases and J 3 bases, with 15 bases left between them. CDR3 length: 16 amino acids. The chain's CDR3 is CATSRDRPGINYEQYF. CDR3 in DNA: TGTGCCACCAGCAGAGATCGGCCGGGGATTAACTACGAGCAGTACTTC. The full variable domain, in which reference TRBV15 and TRBJ2-7 provide the parts outside the CDR3, is DAMVIQNPRYQVTQFGKPVTLSCSQTLNHNVMYWYQQKSSQAPKLLFHYYDKDFNNEADTPDNFQSRRPNTSFCFLDIRSPGLGDTAMYLCATSRDRPGINYEQYFGPGTRLTVT.

This clonotype was recorded a few times. The chain links TRBV7-9 to TRBJ1-3, with 7 bases fitting TRBD1. Germline lookup yields CDR1 SEHNR and CDR2 FQNEAQ (reference sequence). Trimming at V came to 6 bases and at J to 0 bases, leaving 8 bases not matched to a gene. The CDR3 extends over 16 amino acids. CDR3: CASRPDRAFSGNTIYF. The CDR3 bases are TGTGCCAGCAGGCCAGACAGGGCGTTCTCTGGAAACACCATATATTTT.

V is TRBV6-6 and J is TRBJ2-5; D unresolved. The V gene lost 2 bases and the J gene lost 0 bases, with 7 bases spanning the gap. CDR1 and CDR2 from the germline V gene are MNHNY and SVGAGI (reference sequence). The CDR3 has 14 residues. The CDR3 DNA is TGTGCCAGCAGTTACCTGGGCCACCAAGAGACCCAGTACTTC. Its translation: CASSYLGHQETQYF.

This clonotype was found many times. The chain carries TRBV2 and TRBJ2-5; D uncertain. The germline gives CDR1 SNHLY, CDR2 FYNNEI. Between the trimmed V and J ends, which lost 8 bases and 1 base, there was a span of 17 bases. The CDR3 has 15 residues. CDR3 amino acids: CASRRLPPSQETQYF. As DNA, the CDR3 is TGTGCCAGCCGCAGGCTCCCACCCTCCCAAGAGACCCAGTACTTC.

The chain employs TRBV5-1 and TRBJ2-5; D is possibly TRBD1 (6 bases). Matching the DNA end better, TRBJ2-7 makes the J call doubtful. From germline, CDR1 is SGHRS and CDR2 YFSETQ. The CDR3 has 16 residues. CDR3 DNA sequence: TGCGCCAGCAGCCTCATGGTTACCGGGACATCTGGCGAGCAGTACTTC. Residues: CASSLMVTGTSGEQYF.

The chain couples TRBV4-2 to TRBJ1-5, with a possible D match to TRBD1 (5 bases). CDR3 size: 13 residues. Germline values: CDR1 LGHNA, CDR2 YNFKEQ. V lost 4 bases, J lost 5 bases, and 9 bases lay in between. CDR3 DNA sequence: TGTGCCAGCAGCCGAGACAGTGATCAGCCCCAGCATTTT. Protein: CASSRDSDQPQHF.